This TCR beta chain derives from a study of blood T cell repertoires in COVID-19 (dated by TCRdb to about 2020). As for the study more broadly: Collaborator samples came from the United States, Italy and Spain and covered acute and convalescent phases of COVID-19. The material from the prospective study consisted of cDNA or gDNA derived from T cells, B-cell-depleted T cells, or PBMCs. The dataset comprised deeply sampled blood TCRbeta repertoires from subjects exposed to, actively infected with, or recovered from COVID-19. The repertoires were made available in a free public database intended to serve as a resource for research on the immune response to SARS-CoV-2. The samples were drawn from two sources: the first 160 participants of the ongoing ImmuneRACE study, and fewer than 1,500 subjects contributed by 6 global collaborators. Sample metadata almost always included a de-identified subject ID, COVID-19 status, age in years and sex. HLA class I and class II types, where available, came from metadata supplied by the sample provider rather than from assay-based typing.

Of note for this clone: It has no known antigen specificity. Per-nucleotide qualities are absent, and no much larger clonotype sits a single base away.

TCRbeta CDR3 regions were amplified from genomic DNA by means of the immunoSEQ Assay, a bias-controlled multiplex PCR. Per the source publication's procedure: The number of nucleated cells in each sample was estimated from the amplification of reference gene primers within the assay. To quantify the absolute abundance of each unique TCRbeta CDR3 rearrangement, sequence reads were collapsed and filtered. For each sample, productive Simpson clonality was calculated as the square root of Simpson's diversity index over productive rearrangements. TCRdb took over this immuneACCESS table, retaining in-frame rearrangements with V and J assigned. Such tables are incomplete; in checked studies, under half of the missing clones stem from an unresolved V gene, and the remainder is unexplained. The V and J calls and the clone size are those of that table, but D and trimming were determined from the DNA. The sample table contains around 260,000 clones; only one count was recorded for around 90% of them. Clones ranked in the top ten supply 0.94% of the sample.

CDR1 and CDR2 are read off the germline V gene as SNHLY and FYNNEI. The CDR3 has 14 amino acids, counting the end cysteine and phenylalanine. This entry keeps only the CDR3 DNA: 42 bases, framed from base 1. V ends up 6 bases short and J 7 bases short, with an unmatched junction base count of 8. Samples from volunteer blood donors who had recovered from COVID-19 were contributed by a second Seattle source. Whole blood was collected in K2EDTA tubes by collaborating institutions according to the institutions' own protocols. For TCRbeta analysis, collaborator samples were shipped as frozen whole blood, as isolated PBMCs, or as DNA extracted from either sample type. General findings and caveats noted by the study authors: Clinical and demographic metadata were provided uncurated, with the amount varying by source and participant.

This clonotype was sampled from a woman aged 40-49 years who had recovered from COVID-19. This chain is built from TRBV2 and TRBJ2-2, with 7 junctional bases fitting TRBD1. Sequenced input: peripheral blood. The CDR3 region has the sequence CASRLQGYNGELFF. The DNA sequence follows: TGTGCCAGCAGACTACAGGGGTATAACGGGGAGCTGTTTTTT.